These T cell receptor beta chains were read from a single sample in a study of CD8 T cells in Susac syndrome. TCRdb fed the immunoSEQ multiplex PCR reads into MiXCR, producing one record per CDR3 protein. The table records 85,000 to 90,000 distinct CDR3 sequences, over 80% of them present only once. The sample taken for sequencing was CD8+ T cells from PBMCs. The source is a human donor in good health. The CDR3 runs from the conserved cysteine through the conserved F or W. Each record gives: J gene, V gene, D gene, CDR3 protein. D genes are given only for firm matches.

>TRBJ2-7|TRBV19|-
CASSISPDGTYEQYF
>TRBJ1-1|TRBV14|-
CASSQDFVQMNTEAFF
>TRBJ2-6|TRBV18|-
CASSPVKGEDGANVLTF
>TRBJ2-5|TRBV6-6|-
CASFKQGGETQYF
>TRBJ2-7|TRBV29-1|-
CSVEDTGEDYEQYF
>TRBJ2-5|TRBV18|-
CASSPIRSAIEETQYF
>TRBJ2-7|TRBV13|TRBD2
CASSPTSGLSYEQYF
>TRBJ1-1|TRBV7-9|-
CATPGPALNTEAFF
>TRBJ2-1|TRBV6-5|TRBD2
CASSYSGTHSYNEQFF
>TRBJ2-1|TRBV27|-
CASSPSPRGINEQFF
>TRBJ2-5|TRBV6-5|TRBD1
CASSYDRGGETQYF
>TRBJ2-2|TRBV7-9|-
CASSTNRVVGGELFF
>TRBJ2-7|TRBV9|-
CASSVEGDEQYF
>TRBJ2-7|TRBV15|-
CAIADLGVGYEQYF
>TRBJ2-5|TRBV29-1|-
CSVEDLVGGETQYF
>TRBJ2-7|TRBV20-1|-
CSARDRDTNSYEQYF
>TRBJ2-3|TRBV7-3|-
CASSATDTDTQYF
>TRBJ2-3|TRBV7-2|-
CASSFTLDTQYF
>TRBJ2-7|TRBV25-1|-
CASSTGPEQYF
>TRBJ2-7|TRBV7-9|TRBD2
CASSSAGGGAGEQYF
>TRBJ2-7|TRBV2|-
CASEGGYYEQYF
>TRBJ2-1|TRBV12-3/TRBV12-4|-
CASSSWGNEQFF
>TRBJ2-7|TRBV7-9|TRBD1
CASSSPRTGGNEQYF
>TRBJ1-5|TRBV28|-
CASSLRGGLWGNQPQHF
>TRBJ2-7|TRBV7-8|TRBD1
CASSYPGTGREQYF
>TRBJ2-5|TRBV7-9|TRBD1
CATDRVKETQYF
>TRBJ1-1|TRBV20-1|-
CSARDLGGVEAFF
>TRBJ2-3|TRBV4-1|-
CASSQEGRPGDTQYF
>TRBJ2-2|TRBV9|TRBD1
CASSVGGTGDGELFF
>TRBJ1-6|TRBV6-1|-
CASSEVGGKGSNSPLHF
>TRBJ2-3|TRBV5-8|TRBD2
CASSPWGLGSDTQYF
>TRBJ1-2|TRBV9|-
CASSPGGPLAYGYTF
>TRBJ2-4|TRBV2|TRBD1
CASSDPDRAVNIQYF
>TRBJ2-5|TRBV5-4|TRBD2
CASSDPFAGGQETQYF
>TRBJ2-4|TRBV2|-
CASSDGDAKNIQYF
>TRBJ2-7|TRBV4-1|-
CASSQGAQSSYEQYF
>TRBJ2-1|TRBV7-2|-
CASSFNNEQFF
>TRBJ2-2|TRBV15|-
CATSRVSGELFF
>TRBJ1-2|TRBV14|-
CASSLGSDSRYGYTF
>TRBJ1-4|TRBV5-1|TRBD1
CASSLETGLKEKLFF
>TRBJ2-1|TRBV12-3/TRBV12-4|-
CASTPQGNEQFF
>TRBJ2-6|TRBV7-3|-
CASSPDITGANVLTF